The clone carrying this T cell receptor beta chain was counted between two and nine times. These data originate in a study of blood T cells in healthy people across ages. A second 7 to 11 cycle PCR used barcoded and J-beta primers. Using its own MiXCR run on the 5' RACE reads, TCRdb lists one record per CDR3 protein. The sample shows about 780,000 distinct CDR3 sequences, 35% to 50% of them seen only once. Caucasian individuals from Russia who were healthy and aged roughly 6 to 100 acted as donors. The sequence was obtained from an elderly man in good health. The sequencing sample was made of blood.

CDR3 nucleotide sequence: TGTGCCAGCAGTTTGGCGGGGGGCGCAGATACGGAATATTTT. Encoded protein: CASSLAGGADTEYF. The chain joins TRBV12-3 or TRBV12-4 to TRBJ2-3, with 8 bases matching TRBD2. This CDR3 spans 14 amino acids. The junction had 14 bases not matched to a gene; V was cut back by 3 bases and J by 15 bases.